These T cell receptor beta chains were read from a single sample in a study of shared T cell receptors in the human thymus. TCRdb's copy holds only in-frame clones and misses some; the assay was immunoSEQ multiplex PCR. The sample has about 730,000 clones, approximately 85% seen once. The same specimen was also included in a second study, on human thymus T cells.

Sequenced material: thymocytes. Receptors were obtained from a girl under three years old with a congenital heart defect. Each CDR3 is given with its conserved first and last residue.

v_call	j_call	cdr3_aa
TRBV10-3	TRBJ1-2	CAIRRGQSAQTYGYTF
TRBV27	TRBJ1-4	CASSQTPGGDRDNEKLFF
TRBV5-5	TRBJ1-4	CASSQTSDRVREKLFF
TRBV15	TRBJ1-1	CATSGGAMNTEAFF
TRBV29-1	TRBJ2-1	CSARGGKNEQFF
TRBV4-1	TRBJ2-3	CASSQGCFQGRGSDTQYF
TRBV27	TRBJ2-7	CASSWGGSRGPRLYEQYF
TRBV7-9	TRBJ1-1	CASSLSGLTEAFF
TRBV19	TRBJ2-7	CASSIQGWTPYEQYF
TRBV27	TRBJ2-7	CASSRQGTFYEQYF
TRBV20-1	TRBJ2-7	CSASQGYEQYF
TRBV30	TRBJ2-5	CAWSSTGAAETQYF
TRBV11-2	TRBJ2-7	CASSLEPGYYEQYF
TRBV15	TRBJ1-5	CATSRDGGSLMEPQHF
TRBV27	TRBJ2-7	CASSLERGPSYEQYF
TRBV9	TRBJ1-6	CASSVEYGYNSPLHF
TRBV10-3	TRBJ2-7	CAISETSGGAYYEQYF
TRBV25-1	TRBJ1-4	CASSDGLRTGGKKLFF
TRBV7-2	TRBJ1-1	CASSLVLGPPWAMNTEAFF
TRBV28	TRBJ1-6	CASSPTLTGRGSPLHF
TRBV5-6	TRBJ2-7	CASSGDRGVYEQYF
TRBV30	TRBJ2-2	CAWSTSGVGYGELFF
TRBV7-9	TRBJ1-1	CASTGQGTEAFF
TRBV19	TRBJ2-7	CASSISGTGKNEQYF
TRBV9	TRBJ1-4	CASSVGTVGEKLFF
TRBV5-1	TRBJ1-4	CASSRTGGVEKLFF
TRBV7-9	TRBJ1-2	CASSHTGTLGYGYTF
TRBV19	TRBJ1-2	CASNRGSLFDWPNYGYTF
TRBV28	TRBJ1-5	CASSFPTVNQPQHF